Described below is a single T cell receptor (beta chain) sequence and its context. Its cognate antigen is unknown. CD45RO/CCR7/CD25/CD127/CD95/CD27 sorting isolated CD4+ naive, central memory, regulatory and stem cell-like memory cells. This sample stems from a study of beta chain features in type 1 diabetes. Sequencing targeted expressed TCRB transcripts, as all isolated RNA had been reverse transcribed. The assay was immunoSEQ multiplex PCR, and TCRdb's table has in-frame clones only and misses some. The table has hundreds of thousands of clones, around 15% seen once; the top ten hold about 0.097%. With 8 bases removed from V and 3 bases from J, the gap between germline ends came to 17 bases. The CDR3 is 15 residues long. Germline loops: CDR1 SGHTA, CDR2 FQGTGA. Overall study results and limits: Sequencing the cDNA could make cells with high TCR expression show up more than they should. It was among patients, rather than healthy donors, that naive, central memory and Treg TCRB repertoires appeared more similar.

Sequencing was carried out using naive CD4+ T cells from blood. The origin of this receptor is a man between 18 and 29 years old in good health. The J gene is TRBJ2-4, the V gene TRBV7-3; D possibly corresponds to TRBD1 (7 bases). CDR3 nucleotides: TGTGCCAGCGGAGGGGGCCTGACAGACAAAAACATTCAGTACTTC. Its protein product is CASGGGLTDKNIQYF.